This paragraph reports one TCR beta chain. Its antigen remains unknown. The sample originates from a study of T cell responses to AZD1222 COVID-19 vaccine. For the study at large: Second doses that came at about 4 or about 12 weeks were put together. General study points: Spike-specific TCR breadth and depth both grew after two AZD1222 doses. Reportedly, nearly half of unique spike TCRs recognized epitopes outside B.1.351/B.1.1.7 mutations. Females made up more of the donors, who were largely white British, and clonal diversity may have come out too low.

From germline, CDR1 is SGHVS and CDR2 FNYEAQ. The length of the CDR3 is 12 residues. V gave up 5 bases and J gave up 6 bases; unmatched junction bases: 3. Some clones are missing from TCRdb's copy, which holds only in-frame ones; the method was immunoSEQ multiplex PCR. This table holds more than 100,000 clones, roughly nine tenths found once. The source is an adult in good health. The chain combines TRBV7-6 with TRBJ1-1, with 7 bases lining up with TRBD1. Sequenced material: peripheral blood, taken on day 0 of AZD1222 vaccination. Here the CDR3 DNA reads TGTGCCAGCAGCAGAGGGACAGCTGAAGCTTTCTTT. It translates to CASSRGTAEAFF.